This TCR beta chain was found in a study of CD8 T cells in Susac syndrome. RNA amounts of roughly 0.45 to 1 ug underwent reverse transcription with random hexamers. It was immunoSEQ multiplex PCR that amplified TCR beta CDR3 across 54 Vbeta and 13 Jbeta. From the immunoSEQ multiplex PCR reads, TCRdb called clonotypes with MiXCR, one entry per CDR3 protein. The sample contains approximately 150,000 distinct CDR3 sequences, roughly 95% of which appear only once. The CDR3 totals 13 residues. Trimming pared 1 base from V and 4 bases from J, leaving 10 bases between. In germline, CDR1 is SQVTM, CDR2 ANQGSEA. High-throughput TCR beta sequencing covered peripheral CD8+ and CD4+ T cells. Negative isolation was applied to CD8+ and CD4+ T cells, and FACS enrichment was applied to TEMRA cells.

The clonotype was recovered from a human donor with multiple sclerosis. The specimen was CD4+ T cells from PBMCs. V is TRBV29-1 and J is TRBJ1-2; D might be TRBD1 (5 bases). The CDR3 here is CSVEGGVIYGYTF. The DNA for the CDR3 is TGCAGCGTTGAAGGGGGGGTCATCTATGGCTACACCTTC.